This TCR beta chain was sequenced in a study of T-cell reconstitution after alpha-beta-depleted transplantation in children. Study findings and constraints: From surviving recipient T cells and thymic progenitors came the high day-60 TCRbeta diversity observed in some patients. Alpha-beta T cells about two months after transplant reportedly derived from several hundred expanded graft clones. One year post-transplant, T-cell counts and diversity were largely derived from T cells produced anew.

With 9 bases removed from V and 3 bases from J, the gap between germline ends came to 23 bases. The CDR3 spans 17 residues. CDR1 and CDR2 from the germline V gene are MNHNS and SASEGT. A TCRbeta library incorporating unique molecular identifiers was prepared. Each CDR3 protein gets one entry after TCRdb re-called the PCR reads with MiXCR. The table has around 670,000 distinct CDR3 sequences, 13% seen once. On this clonotype: Its specificity is unknown.

The V call is TRBV6-1, the J call TRBJ2-2, with D perhaps TRBD1 or TRBD2 (5 bases each). The sample here was PBMCs, taken before TCRalphabeta/CD19-depleted stem cell transplant. The clonotype was recovered from a girl aged 2 to 9 with congenital amegakaryocytic thrombocytopenia, due to receive a stem cell transplant. The CDR3: CARTGAPVGYDTGELFF. The CDR3 DNA is TGTGCCAGAACCGGGGCCCCCGTCGGGTACGACACCGGGGAGCTGTTTTTT.